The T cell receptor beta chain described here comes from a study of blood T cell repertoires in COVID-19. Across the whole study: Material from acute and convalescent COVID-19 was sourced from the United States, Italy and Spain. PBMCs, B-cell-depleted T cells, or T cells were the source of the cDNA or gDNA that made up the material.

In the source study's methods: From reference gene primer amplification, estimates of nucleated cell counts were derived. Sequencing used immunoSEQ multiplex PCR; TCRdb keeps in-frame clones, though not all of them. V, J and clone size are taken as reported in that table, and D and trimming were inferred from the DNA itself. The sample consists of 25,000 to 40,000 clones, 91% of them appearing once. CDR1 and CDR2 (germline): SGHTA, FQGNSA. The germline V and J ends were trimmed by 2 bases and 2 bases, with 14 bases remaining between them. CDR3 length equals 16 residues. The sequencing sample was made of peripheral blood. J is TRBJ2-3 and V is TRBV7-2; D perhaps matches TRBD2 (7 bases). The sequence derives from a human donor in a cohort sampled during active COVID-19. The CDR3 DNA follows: TGTGCCAGCAGCTTAATGATCGCGGGGGCCACAGATACGCAGTATTTT. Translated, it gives CASSLMIAGATDTQYF.